Sequencing of this TCR beta chain was carried out in a study of blood T cell repertoires in COVID-19. Produced via immunoSEQ multiplex PCR; TCRdb's table is partial and in-frame only. This repertoire shows about 69,000 clones, nearly 90% found once; its top ten account for 5.3%. Germline V lookup: CDR1 SGHTA, CDR2 FQGNSA. CDR3 length: 15 residues. V shed 6 bases and J shed 10 bases, with 19 bases lying between them. This chain connects TRBV7-2 to TRBJ1-6; D might be TRBD1 (5 bases). This TCR was sampled from a man aged 50 to 60 with acute or convalescent COVID-19. The sequenced material came from peripheral blood. The CDR3 DNA reads as TGTGCCAGCAGACGGATACAGGTGTCTGGATCACCCCTCCACTTT. This gives the protein CASRRIQVSGSPLHF.